What follows describes a single T cell receptor beta chain. This clone has more than one count but fewer than ten. Its antigen is not yet known. The sample holds no much larger clone one base away, and base qualities are not on file. CDR1 SGHNT and CDR2 YYREEE were looked up in the germline V gene (reference sequence). V is cut by 3 bases and J by 5 bases, and the space between the germline ends is 11 bases. From the cysteine up to the phenylalanine, the CDR3 has a length of 13 residues. CDR3 DNA is the only sequence kept; it has 39 bases, read in frame from the first base. The collaborating institutions used their own protocols to collect whole blood in K2EDTA tubes. Collaborator samples were shipped for TCRbeta analysis as frozen whole blood, isolated PBMCs, or DNA extracted from either sample type. This entry comes from a study of blood T cell repertoires in COVID-19 (dated by TCRdb to about 2020). A note on the overall study: The collaborator samples originated in the United States, Italy and Spain and spanned the acute and convalescent phases of COVID-19. The material from the prospective study consisted of cDNA or gDNA derived from T cells, B-cell-depleted T cells, or PBMCs. Subjects who had been exposed to COVID-19, were actively infected with it, or had recovered from it provided the deeply sampled blood TCRbeta repertoires that made up the dataset. The repertoires were released in a freely available public database meant as a resource for research on the immune response to SARS-CoV-2. Samples were obtained from the ongoing ImmuneRACE study (first 160 participants) and from some 1,300 subjects provided by 6 global collaborators. A de-identified subject ID, COVID-19 status, age in years and sex were almost always included in the sample metadata. Where available, HLA class I and class II types were taken from metadata supplied by the sample provider and were not determined by assay-based typing.

Broad study findings and their caveats: The quantity of clinical and demographic metadata differed by source and by participant and was supplied without curation.

The immunoSEQ Assay, a bias-controlled multiplex PCR, was used to amplify TCRbeta CDR3 regions from genomic DNA. On the study's bioinformatics: Within the assay, amplification of reference gene primers was used to estimate how many nucleated cells each sample contained. Sequence reads were collapsed and filtered to measure the absolute abundance of every unique TCRbeta CDR3 rearrangement. Productive Simpson clonality was computed per sample as the square root of Simpson's diversity index over productive rearrangements. Not all clones reach the TCRdb copy of this immuneACCESS table, which keeps in-frame sequences only. Checked studies attribute under half of the gap to unresolved V genes and leave the rest unexplained. V, J and clone size derive from that table, while D and trimming were established from the DNA sequence. This sample gives about 180,000 clones in total; 87% of them show up just once. The top ten hold roughly 2.6% of the sample.

Material for sequencing was peripheral blood. The TCR comes from a man aged 40-55 years with active or convalescent COVID-19. The chain was built from TRBV5-4 and TRBJ2-5; the D gene cannot be resolved reliably. The CDR3 region: CASSSEPRETQYF. In nucleotides, the sequence is TGTGCCAGCAGCTCCGAGCCACGGGAGACCCAGTACTTC.